This T cell receptor beta chain was found in a study of lung T cells in sarcoidosis with Löfgren's syndrome. Turning to the study itself: Analyses focused on Löfgren's syndrome patients.

This clonotype has just a few counts. Its antigen remains unknown. Overall study results and limits: Multiple Löfgren's syndrome patients reportedly shared TRAV12-1 and TRBV2 CDR3 motifs.

Germline trimming cut 5 bases from V and 2 bases from J; bases unmatched to any gene: 9. Germline values: CDR1 SGHAT, CDR2 FQNNGV. The CDR3 totals 16 residues. TCRdb recomputed calls from the reads with MiXCR, one row per CDR3 protein. This table holds 60,000 to 70,000 distinct CDR3 sequences, about 20% found once. Sequenced material: CD4+ T cells from PBMCs. The TCR comes from a human donor with sarcoidosis (Löfgren's syndrome or another form), or a control subject (not recorded which). This chain uses TRBV11-2 with TRBJ2-3, with 8 bases matching TRBD2. The CDR3 coding sequence is TGTGCCAGCAGCCTCGCGGGCGGGGGGTCCACAGATACGCAGTATTTT. Translation gives CASSLAGGGSTDTQYF.